These 18 T cell receptor beta chains originate from one sample sequenced in a study of blood T cell repertoires in COVID-19. The table came from immunoSEQ multiplex PCR; TCRdb's copy has only in-frame clones and leaves some out. The data hold approximately 330,000 clones, with approximately 90% observed a single time. Sequencing input: peripheral blood. The receptors here all came from a woman aged 45-65 years with active or convalescent COVID-19.

The chain is built from TRBV7-8 and TRBJ2-2, with 14 bases matching TRBD2. Trimming cost V 4 bases and J 4 bases; bases outside gene matches: 8. CDR1 and CDR2 (germline): SGHVS, FQNEAQ. CDR3 length: 18 residues. In nucleotides, the CDR3 is TGTGCCAGCAGCTCTAGACTAGCGGGAGGGCCGGTCACCGGGGAGCTGTTTTTT. Its translation: CASSSRLAGGPVTGELFF.

This chain links TRBV3-1 (or the pseudogene TRBV3-2) with TRBJ1-3, with D uncertain. V lost 1 base and J 0 bases, leaving 7 bases between the germline ends. The CDR3 has 15 residues. Germline assignment: CDR1 LGHDT and CDR2 YNNKEL (reference sequence). This CDR3 is CASSQVSVSGNTIYF. CDR3 bases: TGTGCCAGCAGCCAAGTATCTGTCTCTGGAAACACCATATATTTT.

The chain recombines TRBV11-2 with TRBJ2-3; D is perhaps TRBD1 (6 bases). This CDR3 has 17 amino acids. CDR1 is SGHAT and CDR2 is FQNNGV in the germline V gene. V lost 5 bases and J 2 bases, leaving 20 bases between the germline ends. CDR3: CASSTQGMGAYTDTQYF. In DNA form, the CDR3 reads TGTGCCAGCAGCACCCAGGGGATGGGCGCGTACACAGATACGCAGTATTTT.

This clone has just a few counts. The chain uses TRBV6-2 or TRBV6-3 and TRBJ1-5; D possibly corresponds to TRBD1 (5 bases). Per germline, CDR1 MNHEY and CDR2 SVGEGT. The CDR3 totals 16 residues. V was shortened by 4 bases and J by 4 bases, with 17 bases between the two germline ends. CDR3 sequence reads: CASSSPRGVLNQPQHF. For the CDR3, the DNA is TGTGCCAGCAGTTCCCCTCGGGGGGTGCTGAATCAGCCCCAGCATTTT.

The chain couples TRBV19 to TRBJ1-2; tentatively, D is TRBD1 (5 bases). This CDR3 contains 14 residues. V lost 1 base and J lost 3, with 9 bases in between. Per germline, CDR1 LNHDA and CDR2 SQIVND (reference sequence). The CDR3 loop reads CASSIGSRDYGYTF. The CDR3 nucleotides are TGTGCCAGTAGTATAGGTTCCAGGGACTATGGCTACACCTTC. Supplemented by reference TRBV19 and TRBJ1-2, the full variable domain reads DGGITQSPKYLFRKEGQNVTLSCEQNLNHDAMYWYRQDPGQGLRLIYYSQIVNDFQKGDIAEGYSVSREKKESFPLTVTSAQKNPTAFYLCASSIGSRDYGYTFGSGTRLTVV.

The chain links TRBV28 to TRBJ2-7; 7 nucleotides line up with TRBD2. V lost 8 bases and J lost 2; bases outside the gene matches: 3. The CDR3 has 12 residues. In germline, CDR1 is MDHEN, CDR2 SYDVKM. This CDR3 is CASGEGPYEQYF. The CDR3 DNA sequence: TGTGCCAGCGGGGAGGGCCCCTACGAGCAGTACTTC.

This chain links TRBV10-3 with TRBJ2-7; D not resolved. The CDR3 contains 16 residues. Germline V gene data show CDR1 as ENHRY and CDR2 as SYGVKD. Trimming stripped 2 bases from V and 0 bases from J, with 14 bases between. The CDR3 nucleotides are TGTGCCATCAGTGAGATTCACCGGTTGAGCTCCTACGAGCAGTACTTC. Translating gives CAISEIHRLSSYEQYF.

The V gene is TRBV18, the J gene TRBJ2-3; 12 bases align to TRBD2. Germline loops: CDR1 KGHSH, CDR2 LQKENI. The junction had 6 bases not matched to a gene; V was cut back by 2 bases and J by 6 bases. The CDR3 is made up of 16 amino acids. The CDR3 sequence: CASSPTSGGIGDTQYF. The CDR3 region has the DNA TGTGCCAGCTCACCAACTAGCGGGGGGATCGGCGATACGCAGTATTTT.

This clone was recorded once. V and J are TRBV7-8 and TRBJ1-4, with D possibly TRBD1 on 6 matching bases. The germline V gene has CDR1 SGHVS and CDR2 FQNEAQ. The CDR3 has 15 residues. V dropped 2 bases and J dropped 8 bases, with 15 bases sitting between them. In DNA, the CDR3 is TGTGCCAGCAGCTTACCACAGGGAACTTCGGAAAAACTGTTTTTT. This translates into CASSLPQGTSEKLFF.

This chain uses TRBV11-3 with TRBJ2-7; 8 bases line up with TRBD1. CDR1 is SGHNT and CDR2 is YENEEA in the germline V gene. The CDR3 sequence is 13 residues long. Unmatched junction bases numbered 4, after V lost 4 bases and J lost 5 bases. CDR3 DNA: TGTGCCAGCAGCTCAGGGGGCGGCGACGAGCAGTACTTC. Protein sequence: CASSSGGGDEQYF.

The CDR3 DNA sequence: TGTGCCAGTAGCGACAGGAAGATTTACAATGAGCAGTTCTTC. It encodes CASSDRKIYNEQFF. The V gene is TRBV19, the J gene TRBJ2-1; D perhaps matches TRBD1 (6 bases). Germline CDR1 is LNHDA and CDR2 is SQIVND (reference sequence). Trimming removed 6 bases from V and 4 bases from J, with 13 bases in between. This CDR3 contains 14 residues.

The chain links TRBV18 to TRBJ1-1; possible D gene TRBD1, 5 bases. In germline, CDR1 is KGHSH, CDR2 LQKENI. This CDR3 spans 16 amino acids. V was cut by 2 bases and J by 4 bases, with 17 bases left in between. CDR3 nucleotide sequence: TGTGCCAGCTCACCAACATATCAGACAGCGGGCACTGAAGCTTTCTTT. Its protein is CASSPTYQTAGTEAFF.

The V call is TRBV28, the J call TRBJ2-1, with TRBD1 identical over 9 bases. Germline values: CDR1 MDHEN, CDR2 SYDVKM. This CDR3 is built from 20 residues. With V trimmed by 5 bases and J by 12 bases, 29 bases remained unmatched. The CDR3 DNA is TGTGCCAGCAGTCTTAACACCCCGCCCGTCTCGGACAGGGGAGCTTGCGTGCAGTTCTTC. Translated, it gives CASSLNTPPVSDRGACVQFF.

The CDR3 nucleotides are TGTGCCAGCAGGGGCGGGACCTCCTACAATGAGCAGTTCTTC. This translates into CASRGGTSYNEQFF. The V gene is TRBV6-5, the J gene TRBJ2-1; tentatively, D is TRBD2 (6 bases). The germline V gene encodes CDR1 MNHEY and CDR2 SVGAGI. V shed 6 bases and J shed 0 bases, with 9 bases lying between them. The CDR3 runs to 14 residues.

The CDR3 sequence: CASSQGMGGAGNTIYF. DNA of the CDR3: TGTGCCAGCAGCCAAGGGATGGGGGGGGCTGGAAACACCATATATTTT. V and J are TRBV4-2 and TRBJ1-3, with D perhaps matching TRBD1 (5 bases). V was cut by 1 base and J by 2 bases, with 12 bases left in between. The CDR3 contains 16 residues. CDR1 LGHNA and CDR2 YNFKEQ come from the germline V gene.

V gene TRBV7-6 combines with J gene TRBJ2-7, with 7 bases matching TRBD2. Unmatched junction bases numbered 9, after V lost 4 bases and J lost 0 bases. This CDR3 is 16 amino acids long. Germline CDR1 and CDR2: SGHVS and FNYEAQ. The CDR3, as DNA: TGTGCCAGCAGCTCCGCCACTAGCGAACCCTCCTACGAGCAGTACTTC. Encoded protein: CASSSATSEPSYEQYF.

J is TRBJ2-1 and V is TRBV7-3, with 7 positions matching TRBD2. The V gene end was trimmed by 3 bases and the J gene end by 2 bases; junction bases not matched to a gene: 4. The CDR3 totals 15 residues. From germline, CDR1 is SGHTA and CDR2 FQGTGA. This chain's CDR3 is CASSLGGRTYNEQFF. CDR3 bases: TGTGCCAGCAGCTTGGGCGGGAGAACCTACAATGAGCAGTTCTTC.

With regard to this clone: One junction end disagrees with the germline gene, perhaps due to a read error. The V call is TRBV11-2, the J call TRBJ1-3, with TRBD1 as a possible D gene (5 bases). This CDR3 has 15 amino acids. Germline CDR1 reads SGHAT; CDR2 reads FQNNGV. CDR3 nucleotide sequence: TGTGCCAGCAGTTTAGGACATTCCTCTGGAAACACCATATATTTT. This sequence encodes CASSLGHSSGNTIYF.